This TCR beta chain was observed in a study of shared clonotypes between healthy human individuals. Study information: The people who gave samples were a couple of women and a few men aged 18 to 49.

Measured with immunoSEQ multiplex PCR; TCRdb has only the in-frame clones, and not every one. The sample lists fewer than 1 million clones, around 96% occurring once. A word on this clone: The same CDR3 also results from other DNA sequences found in this sample.

CD45RO-negative, CCR7-positively selected cells formed the naive CD8 fraction, excluding terminally differentiated effector memory CD45RA+ cells. The receptor's source is a man under 40 in good health. Sequencing was done on a sample of naive CD8+ T cells sorted from blood.

CDR3 in amino acids: CASSQEGNTEAFF. CDR3 sequence (DNA): TGTGCCAGCAGCCAGGAGGGGAACACTGAAGCTTTCTTT. The chain has TRBV14 and TRBJ1-1; D not resolved. The CDR3 extends over 13 amino acids. CDR1 is SGHDN, CDR2 FVKESK, per germline. V was clipped by 3 bases and J by 1 base, with 6 bases between them. Looking up the rest from reference TRBV14 and TRBJ1-1 gives the full variable domain: EAGVTQFPSHSVIEKGQTVTLRCDPISGHDNLYWYRRVMGKEIKFLLHFVKESKQDESGMPNNRFLAERTGGTYSTLKVQPAELEDSGVYFCASSQEGNTEAFFGQGTRLTVV.